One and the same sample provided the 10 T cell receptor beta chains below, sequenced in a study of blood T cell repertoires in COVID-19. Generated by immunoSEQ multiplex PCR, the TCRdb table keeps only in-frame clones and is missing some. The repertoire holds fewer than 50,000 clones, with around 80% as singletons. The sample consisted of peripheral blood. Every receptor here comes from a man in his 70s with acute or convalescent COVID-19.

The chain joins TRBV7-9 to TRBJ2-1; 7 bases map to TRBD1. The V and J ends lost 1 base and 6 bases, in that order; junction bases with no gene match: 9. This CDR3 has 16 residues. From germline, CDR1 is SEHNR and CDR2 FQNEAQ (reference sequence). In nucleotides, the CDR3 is TGTGCCAGCAGCTTAGTACTAGGGGGCGTTCGCAATGAGCAGTTCTTC. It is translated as CASSLVLGGVRNEQFF. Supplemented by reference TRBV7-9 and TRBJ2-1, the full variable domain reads DTGVSQNPRHKITKRGQNVTFRCDPISEHNRLYWYRQTLGQGPEFLTYFQNEAQLEKSRLLSDRFSAERPKGSFSTLEIQRTEQGDSAMYLCASSLVLGGVRNEQFFGPGTRLTVL.

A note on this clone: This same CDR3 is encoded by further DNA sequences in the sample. The CDR3 nucleotides read TGCGCCAGCAGCCCCCTTGGGGCGCACAGGGTAGGGAATTCACCCCTCCACTTT. As protein: CASSPLGAHRVGNSPLHF. This chain links TRBV5-1 with TRBJ1-6, with a tentative D call TRBD1 (6 bases). CDR1 is SGHRS and CDR2 is YFSETQ in the germline V gene. Between the trimmed V and J ends, which lost 4 bases and 7 bases, there was a span of 24 bases. This CDR3 is built from 18 residues.

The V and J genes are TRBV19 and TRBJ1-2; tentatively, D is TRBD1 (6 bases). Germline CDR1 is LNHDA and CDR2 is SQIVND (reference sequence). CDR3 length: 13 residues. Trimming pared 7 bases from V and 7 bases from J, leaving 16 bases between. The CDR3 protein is CASTQPDRSGYTF. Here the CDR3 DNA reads TGTGCCAGTACCCAGCCCGACAGGTCTGGCTACACCTTC.

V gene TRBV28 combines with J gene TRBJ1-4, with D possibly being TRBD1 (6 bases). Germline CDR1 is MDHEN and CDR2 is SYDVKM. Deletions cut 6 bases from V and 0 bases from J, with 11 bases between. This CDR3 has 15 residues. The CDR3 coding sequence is TGTGCCAGCAGGCCAGGGGTCTCAACTAATGAAAAACTGTTTTTT. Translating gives CASRPGVSTNEKLFF.

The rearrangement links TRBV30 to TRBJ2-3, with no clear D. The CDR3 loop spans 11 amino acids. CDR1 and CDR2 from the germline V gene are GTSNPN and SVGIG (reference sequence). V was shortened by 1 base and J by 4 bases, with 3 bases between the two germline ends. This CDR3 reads CAWSAADTQYF. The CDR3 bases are TGTGCCTGGAGTGCGGCAGATACGCAGTATTTT.

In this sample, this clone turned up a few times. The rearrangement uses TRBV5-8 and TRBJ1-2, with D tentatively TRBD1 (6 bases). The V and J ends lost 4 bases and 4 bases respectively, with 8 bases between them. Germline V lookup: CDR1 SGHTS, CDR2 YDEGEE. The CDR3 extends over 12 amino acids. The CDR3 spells CASSPDSYGYTF. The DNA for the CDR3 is TGTGCCAGCAGCCCGGACAGCTATGGCTACACCTTC. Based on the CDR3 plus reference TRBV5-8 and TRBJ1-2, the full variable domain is EAGVTQSPTHLIKTRGQQATLRCSPISGHTSVYWYQQALGLGLQFLLWYDEGEERNRGNFPPRFSGRQFPNYSSELNVNALELEDSALYLCASSPDSYGYTFGSGTRLTVV.

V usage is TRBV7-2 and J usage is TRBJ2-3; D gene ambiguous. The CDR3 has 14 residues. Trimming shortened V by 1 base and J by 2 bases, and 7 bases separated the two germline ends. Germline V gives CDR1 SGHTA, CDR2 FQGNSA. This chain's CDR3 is CASSLDSSTDTQYF. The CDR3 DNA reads TGTGCCAGCAGCTTAGACTCATCCACAGATACGCAGTATTTT.

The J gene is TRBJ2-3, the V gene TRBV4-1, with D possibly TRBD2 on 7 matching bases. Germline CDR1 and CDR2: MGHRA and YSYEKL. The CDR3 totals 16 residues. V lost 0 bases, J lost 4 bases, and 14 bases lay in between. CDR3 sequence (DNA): TGCGCCAGCAGCCAAGACGCCCGGGGGGCCGCAGATACGCAGTATTTT. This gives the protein CASSQDARGAADTQYF.

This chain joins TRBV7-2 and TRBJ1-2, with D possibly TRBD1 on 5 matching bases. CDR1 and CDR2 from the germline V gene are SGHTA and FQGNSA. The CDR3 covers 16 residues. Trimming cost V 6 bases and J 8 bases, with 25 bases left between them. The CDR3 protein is CASSFGSGDLAGGYTF. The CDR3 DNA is TGTGCCAGCAGTTTTGGTAGCGGGGACCTTGCAGGAGGCTACACCTTC.

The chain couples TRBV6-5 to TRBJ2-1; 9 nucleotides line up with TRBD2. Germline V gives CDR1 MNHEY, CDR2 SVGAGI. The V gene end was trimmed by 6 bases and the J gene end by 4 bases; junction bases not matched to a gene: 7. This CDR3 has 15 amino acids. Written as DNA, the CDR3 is TGTGCCAGCAGCCGTCTAGCGGGGATATACAATGAGCAGTTCTTC. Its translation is CASSRLAGIYNEQFF.